This T cell receptor beta chain appears in the sequencing data of a study of T cell responses to AZD1222 COVID-19 vaccine (dated by TCRdb to about 2021). Notes on the research overall: A total of about 240 trial participants underwent TCR sequencing, of whom nearly 210 received two doses of AZD1222 and about 25 received two doses of the MenACWY control vaccine. Enrollment into the trials was organized by age into subgroups of 18-55, 56-69 and 70-plus years, and those subgroups contained roughly 150, 30 and 60 TCR-sequenced participants, respectively.

Beyond this particular receptor, the publication reports: No day 14 peak-response samples were available, so repertoires were characterized only after the peak T cell response. A significant rise in spike-specific TCR breadth and depth was observed after two AZD1222 doses relative to day 0 and relative to MenACWY recipients. Reportedly, almost half of the unique spike-specific TCRs recognized epitopes lying outside the regions that are mutated in the B.1.351 and B.1.1.7 variants. Conclusions about previously exposed vaccinees were limited because only 6 or 7 AZD1222 recipients were SARS-CoV-2 seropositive at baseline. The 56-69-year group was small, and its depth increase did not reach significance, likely because of low power. The vaccine-associated CD4 TCRs covered the entire spike protein, and the dominant responses fell in regions 160-218 and 743-854. Participants were mostly white British, with more females than males. The authors suggested clonal diversity may have been underestimated.

The CDR3 regions of human TCRbeta chains were subjected to immunosequencing. In the paper's pipeline: Repertoire TCRs were checked for matches against a reference library of SARS-CoV-2-specific TCRs that had been generated using the MIRA antigen-specificity platform. Breadth was defined as the fraction of unique TCRs that were SARS-CoV-2-associated, and depth was defined as the fraction of total T cells that were SARS-CoV-2-associated. Using the MIRA data, each spike-specific TCR was mapped to the spike region that the TCR reacts to and placed in a CD4 or CD8 class. Log10-transformed breadth and depth values were compared by one-way ANOVA with Sidak's multiple comparisons tests. In TCRdb, the immuneACCESS table is reduced to in-frame sequences with V and J assigned. These tables do not hold every clone; where another copy was compared, an unresolved V gene accounts for under half, and the others remain unexplained. V and J calls and clone size are those listed in that table; D and trimming were worked out from the DNA. The sample includes more than 95,000 clones, with 80% to 90% observed a single time. The top ten clonotypes cover 11% of the sample.

The CDR3 sequence holds 12 residues, the cysteine and phenylalanine included. Only CDR3 DNA is held: 36 bases, read in frame from base 1. Deletion took 8 bases off V and 8 bases off J, with a span of 13 bases between the germline ends. Per the germline V gene, SGHNT is the CDR1 and YENEEA is the CDR2. What the time point label conveys for this sample: baseline before first vaccination. In the paper's terms, the treatment or condition label means: meningococcal conjugate vaccine given as trial control. Vaccinee samples were obtained from the UK trials COV001 and COV002, which included a single-blind randomized controlled phase 2/3 trial of AZD1222 (ChAdOx1 nCoV-19) in healthy adults. Trial participant PBMC samples were collected at day 0 and day 28 after the second dose for TCRbeta chain sequencing. In the case of this clone: Its antigen specificity is not known. No much larger clone exists at a distance of one base, and base qualities are not known.

The rearrangement combines TRBV11-3 with TRBJ2-1; D gene: possibly TRBD2, on 6 matching bases. This sequence originates from an adult in good health. Here the sequenced sample was peripheral blood, taken on day 0 of MenACWY control vaccination. At the DNA level, the sequence is TGTGCCAGCGGATGGAGGGTTGATGAGCAGTTCTTC. It specifies CASGWRVDEQFF.